Reported below is one T cell receptor (beta chain). No antigen is known for it. The source of the sample is a study of response to subunit inactivated influenza vaccine. Overall study results and limits: That few new T cells are recruited by each seasonal influenza vaccination was the authors' suggestion.

The CDR3 is 13 amino acids. With 2 bases removed from V and 8 bases from J, the gap between germline ends came to 9 bases. CDR1 MNHEY and CDR2 SVGEGT come from the germline V gene. TCRdb reprocessed the RT-PCR reads via MiXCR and lists one record per CDR3 protein. The table has 800,000 to 1,000,000 distinct CDR3 sequences, around 21% seen once. The chain links TRBV6-2 or TRBV6-3 to TRBJ2-2, with D unresolved. Sequences were derived from PBMCs from blood, sampled more than 4 days after vaccination. The TCR originated in a man between 45 and 60 years old who received an inactivated influenza vaccine. In DNA form, the CDR3 reads TGTGCCAGCAGTTACAGGGCTCCGGGGGAGCTGTTTTTT. Translated, it gives CASSYRAPGELFF.